Each of the 21 T cell receptor beta chains below was sequenced from the same sample in a study of shared clonotypes between healthy human individuals. Naive CD8 populations comprised CD45RO-negative cells positively selected for CCR7, excluding terminally differentiated effector memory CD45RA+ cells. The table came from immunoSEQ multiplex PCR; TCRdb's copy has only in-frame clones and leaves some out. There are approximately 2,000,000 clones in the sample; 93% occur only once, and around 1.7% lies in the top ten. The specimen sequenced was naive CD8+ T cells from PBMCs. The receptors come from a young man in good health. Some clones in this sample may be carry-over from other donors' samples.

Comment on this clone: The sample has other DNA sequences that encode this CDR3 too. This chain links TRBV6-1 with TRBJ1-3, with unresolved D. V was clipped by 6 bases and J by 4 bases, with 10 bases between them. Germline CDR1 reads MNHNS; CDR2 reads SASEGT. The CDR3 has 13 amino acids. CDR3 amino acids: CASSDRAGNTIYF. The CDR3 bases are TGTGCCAGCAGCGATCGGGCCGGAAACACCATATATTTT.

This chain connects TRBV6-5 to TRBJ2-7; 7 nucleotides align to TRBD2. The CDR3 is 15 amino acids. The germline V gene has CDR1 MNHEY and CDR2 SVGAGI. V lost 7 bases, J lost 0 bases, and 9 bases stayed unmatched. The DNA of the CDR3 is TGTGCCAGCATGAGCCCTGGCGGGAGCTCCTACGAGCAGTACTTC. It translates to CASMSPGGSSYEQYF.

This clone was seen only once. The chain employs TRBV7-3 and TRBJ2-1; 14 nucleotides line up with TRBD2. Germline V CDR1 and CDR2: SGHTA, FQGTGA. The CDR3 runs 17 residues. Germline trimming cut 4 bases from V and 4 bases from J; bases unmatched to any gene: 6. CDR3 protein: CASSSGTSGRAYNEQFF. CDR3 DNA sequence: TGTGCCAGCAGCTCCGGGACTAGCGGGAGAGCTTACAATGAGCAGTTCTTC.

Comments on this clone: Other nucleotide sequences in the sample specify the same CDR3. The V call is TRBV10-3, the J call TRBJ1-1; D is undetermined. CDR1 and CDR2 from the germline V gene are ENHRY and SYGVKD. The CDR3 length is 12 residues. Trimming removed 6 bases from V and 0 bases from J, with 5 bases in between. Here the CDR3 DNA reads TGTGCCATCAGAGAGGTGAACACTGAAGCTTTCTTT. It codes for CAIREVNTEAFF.

In DNA, the CDR3 is TGCGCCAGCAGCCAAGGGTCTGAGAGGGCGGCATACAATGAGCAGTTCTTC. This sequence encodes CASSQGSERAAYNEQFF. The chain carries TRBV4-1 and TRBJ2-1, with D maybe TRBD2 (5 bases). The V gene lost 1 base and the J gene lost 4 bases, with 17 bases spanning the gap. This CDR3 has 17 amino acids. Germline V CDR1 and CDR2: MGHRA, YSYEKL.

Concerning this clone itself: The same CDR3 is also encoded by other DNA sequences in this sample. The chain links TRBV27 to TRBJ2-1; D ambiguous. The CDR3 sequence is 13 residues long. V was cut by 8 bases and J by 0 bases, with 8 bases left in between. Per germline, CDR1 MNHEY and CDR2 SMNVEV (reference sequence). The CDR3 spells CASWTSSYNEQFF. CDR3 in DNA: TGTGCCAGCTGGACGAGCTCCTACAATGAGCAGTTCTTC.

The rearrangement uses TRBV7-2 and TRBJ2-3; no clear D gene. CDR1 and CDR2 from the germline V gene are SGHTA and FQGNSA. The CDR3 runs 12 residues. Trimming shortened V by 5 bases and J by 3 bases, and 6 bases separated the two germline ends. DNA for the CDR3: TGTGCCAGCAGCAACAGAACAGATACGCAGTATTTT. Translation gives CASSNRTDTQYF.

The genes are TRBV28 and TRBJ1-1; 8 nucleotides agree with TRBD1. V gave up 2 bases and J gave up 8 bases; unmatched junction bases: 7. CDR1 is MDHEN and CDR2 is SYDVKM in the germline V gene. The CDR3 sequence is 14 residues long. CDR3 DNA: TGTGCCAGCAGTTTAGGAAATACAGGGGGGGAAGCTTTCTTT. Its translation is CASSLGNTGGEAFF.

This CDR3 is CASTNRAGTEAFF. In DNA form, the CDR3 reads TGTGCCAGCACCAACAGGGCGGGCACTGAAGCTTTCTTT. The chain combines TRBV9 with TRBJ1-1; a possible D gene is TRBD1 (6 bases). The CDR3 is made up of 13 amino acids. Germline CDR1 SGDLS, CDR2 YYNGEE. Between the trimmed V and J ends, which lost 6 bases and 4 bases, there was a span of 13 bases.

The rearrangement joins TRBV4-3 to TRBJ2-5, with TRBD1 matching 7 bases. Judging by the DNA end, TRBJ2-7 fits better; the J call may be wrong. The CDR3 covers 15 residues. The germline V gene encodes CDR1 LGHNA and CDR2 YSLEER. CDR3 amino acids: CASSQGLQGSHEQYF. DNA of the CDR3: TGCGCCAGCAGCCAAGGATTACAGGGGTCCCACGAGCAGTACTTC.

V and J are TRBV7-9 and TRBJ2-1; maybe TRBD1 (5 bases). The CDR3 has 16 amino acids. The germline gives CDR1 SEHNR, CDR2 FQNEAQ (reference sequence). Trimming took 3 bases from V and 8 from J, leaving 20 bases between them. The CDR3 loop reads CASSFPTATSLDEQFF. The CDR3 region has the DNA TGTGCCAGCAGCTTCCCGACAGCCACGTCACTGGATGAGCAGTTCTTC.

The chain recombines TRBV11-2 with TRBJ2-7; D is unresolved. The germline CDR1 and CDR2 sequences are SGHAT and FQNNGV. V lost 5 bases to trimming and J lost 4 bases, with 12 bases between them. CDR3 length: 13 amino acids. The CDR3 protein is CASSPIGRYEQYF. In nucleotides, the CDR3 is TGTGCCAGCAGCCCCATAGGGCGGTACGAGCAGTACTTC.

In this sample, this clone turned up once. This chain connects TRBV7-9 to TRBJ2-7, with D tentatively TRBD1 or TRBD2 (5 bases each). Deletions cut 3 bases from V and 4 bases from J, with 13 bases between. The CDR3 consists of 14 residues. CDR1 and CDR2 from the germline V gene are SEHNR and FQNEAQ (reference sequence). As DNA, the CDR3 is TGTGCCAGCAGCTTCCCGGGACGGATTTACGAGCAGTACTTC. This sequence encodes CASSFPGRIYEQYF.

The gene calls are TRBV7-9 and TRBJ2-5; D is unresolved. In germline, CDR1 is SEHNR, CDR2 FQNEAQ (reference sequence). The V gene lost 5 bases and the J gene lost 1 base, with 11 bases spanning the gap. The length of the CDR3 is 14 residues. CDR3 bases: TGTGCCAGCAGCCTTTACAGCCCCCAAGAGACCCAGTACTTC. Translated: CASSLYSPQETQYF.

The chain is built from TRBV27 and TRBJ1-3; D may be TRBD1 (6 bases). V dropped 5 bases and J dropped 3 bases, with 17 bases sitting between them. This CDR3 is built from 16 residues. Looked up from germline, CDR1 is MNHEY and CDR2 is SMNVEV (reference sequence). This CDR3 reads CASSPRVTGIGNTIYF. CDR3 nucleotides: TGTGCCAGCAGTCCCCGCGTTACAGGGATTGGAAACACCATATATTTT.

V usage is TRBV30 and J usage is TRBJ1-5; 7 bases align to TRBD1. The trim removed 3 bases at V and 3 bases at J, leaving 5 bases unmatched. The CDR3 runs 14 residues. The germline V gene has CDR1 GTSNPN and CDR2 SVGIG (reference sequence). The DNA for the CDR3 is TGTGCCTGGAGCCAGACAGGGCTCAATCAGCCCCAGCATTTT. Translated: CAWSQTGLNQPQHF.

This rearrangement joins TRBV9 to TRBJ2-1; D remains unclear. The ends were cut back, 3 bases at V and 10 bases at J, with 14 bases in the middle. The CDR3 consists of 13 residues. CDR1 and CDR2 from the germline V gene are SGDLS and YYNGEE. The CDR3 coding sequence is TGTGCCAGCAGCGCGCATCTAAAATCGGAGCAGTTCTTC. Encoded protein: CASSAHLKSEQFF.

V gene TRBV6-5 combines with J gene TRBJ2-7, with a weak D call TRBD1 (5 bases). CDR3 length: 15 amino acids. Trimming took 4 bases from V and 0 from J, leaving 13 bases between them. Per germline, CDR1 MNHEY and CDR2 SVGAGI. CDR3 region: CASSSYQGSSYEQYF. DNA for the CDR3: TGTGCCAGCAGTTCCTACCAGGGCAGCTCCTACGAGCAGTACTTC.

V usage is TRBV27 and J usage is TRBJ1-4, with 10 bases identical to TRBD1. This CDR3 is 12 amino acids long. Germline V lookup: CDR1 MNHEY, CDR2 SMNVEV (reference sequence). V gave up 8 bases and J gave up 8 bases; unmatched junction bases: 2. The CDR3 DNA sequence: TGTGCCAGCGGGACAGGGGTAGAAAAACTGTTTTTT. It encodes CASGTGVEKLFF.

J is TRBJ2-1 and V is TRBV4-1; D is possibly TRBD1 (5 bases). The CDR3 has 16 amino acids. Trimming took off 6 bases at V and 3 bases at J, with 18 bases between the two ends. Germline lookup yields CDR1 MGHRA and CDR2 YSYEKL. CDR3 amino acids: CASSLREALFYNEQFF. The CDR3 region has the DNA TGCGCCAGCAGTCTCAGGGAAGCCCTTTTCTACAATGAGCAGTTCTTC.

The chain links TRBV2 to TRBJ2-1, with 10 bases lining up with TRBD2. CDR1 is SNHLY and CDR2 is FYNNEI in the germline V gene. The CDR3 length is 16 residues. V dropped 1 base and J dropped 8; count of bases not matched to a gene: 8. The CDR3 DNA reads as TGTGCCAGCAGTGAAGTTGGGGGACTAGCGTTGGATGAGCAGTTCTTC. Its translation: CASSEVGGLALDEQFF.